The next 32 T cell receptor beta chains were all read from a single sample in a study of T cells in Graves' hyperthyroidism and ophthalmopathy. Amplification of TCR beta CDR3 regions was performed using RNA transcripts as template. HTBI primers were used for first-round RT-PCR of the TCR CDR3. A single record per CDR3 protein comes from TCRdb applying MiXCR to the multiplex PCR reads. The data contain hundreds of thousands of distinct CDR3 sequences, 12% to 15% of them singletons. The sequencing sample was made of blood. These receptors came from a woman between 18 and 29 years old with Graves' hyperthyroidism.

At least ten counts were recorded for this clonotype. Written as DNA, the CDR3 is TGCAGTGCACTCCCCGGGACTAGCGGCACAGATACGCAGTATTTT. As protein: CSALPGTSGTDTQYF. The chain couples TRBV20-1 to TRBJ2-3; 10 bases match TRBD2. CDR3 length: 15 amino acids. Per the germline V gene, CDR1 is DFQATT and CDR2 is SNEGSKA (reference sequence). V shed 6 bases and J 1 base; nucleotides not matched to a gene: 7.

This clonotype was seen many times. J is TRBJ1-5 and V is TRBV2; D perhaps matches TRBD1 (6 bases). The CDR3 is made up of 15 amino acids. Germline V gives CDR1 SNHLY, CDR2 FYNNEI. The V end was cut by 1 base, the J end by 6 bases, with 13 bases between. This CDR3 reads CASSEDRGLGQPQHF. CDR3 in DNA: TGTGCCAGCAGTGAAGACCGGGGGCTCGGTCAGCCCCAGCATTTT.

This clonotype turned up a few times. A much larger clone sits a single nucleotide away, making a read error possible. Since the CDR3 does not end with the conserved phenylalanine or tryptophan, this likely comes from a read error. The rearrangement links TRBV5-5 to TRBJ2-4, with D perhaps being TRBD1 or TRBD2 (5 bases each). V shed 3 bases and J shed 0 bases, with 10 bases lying between them. This CDR3 is built from 15 residues. CDR1 and CDR2 from the germline V gene are SGHKS and YYEKEE (reference sequence). In nucleotides, the CDR3 is TGTGCCAGCAGCTGGGGGACGGTAGCCAAAAACATTCAGTACCTC. It is translated as CASSWGTVAKNIQYL.

The chain joins TRBV3-1 to TRBJ2-5; the D gene is possibly TRBD1 (6 bases). CDR1 and CDR2 from the germline V gene are LGHDT and YNNKEL (reference sequence). The CDR3 length is 15 residues. Deletions cut 4 bases from V and 5 bases from J, with 17 bases between. The CDR3 coding sequence is TGTGCCAGCAGCCCAGACTTCCTGCAGGGGGAGACCCAGTACTTC. This translates into CASSPDFLQGETQYF.

The chain recombines TRBV6-1 with TRBJ1-4, with D perhaps TRBD1 (6 bases). Germline loops: CDR1 MNHNS, CDR2 SASEGT. The ends were cut back, 4 bases at V and 5 bases at J, with 14 bases in the middle. The length of the CDR3 is 15 residues. The CDR3 region is CASSASGARNEKLFF. Written as DNA, the CDR3 is TGTGCCAGCAGTGCGTCAGGGGCGAGAAATGAAAAACTGTTTTTT.

The chain recombines TRBV6-5 with TRBJ1-6, with D perhaps TRBD1 (5 bases). Germline CDR1 is MNHEY and CDR2 is SVGAGI. The CDR3 has 17 amino acids. V was pared by 1 base and J by 0 bases, with 10 bases between. The CDR3 loop reads CASSYYMGDSYNSPLHF. In DNA, the CDR3 is TGTGCCAGCAGTTACTATATGGGGGACTCCTATAATTCACCCCTCCACTTT.

The V and J genes are TRBV18 and TRBJ1-1; TRBD1 matches at 8 bases. The CDR3 loop spans 15 amino acids. The germline V gene encodes CDR1 KGHSH and CDR2 LQKENI. With V trimmed by 9 bases and J by 6 bases, 15 bases remained unmatched. CDR3: CASSRGGQVFSEAFF. The CDR3 DNA sequence: TGTGCCAGTTCCCGGGGGGGACAGGTCTTTTCTGAAGCTTTCTTT.

The rearrangement links TRBV9 to TRBJ1-1, with D unresolved. Germline V gene data show CDR1 as SGDLS and CDR2 as YYNGEE. Trimming pared 3 bases from V and 5 bases from J, leaving 14 bases between. CDR3 size: 14 residues. DNA of the CDR3: TGTGCCAGCAGCGGATTGGGGTTAGGAACTGAAGCTTTCTTT. It yields the protein CASSGLGLGTEAFF.

There are a few counts of this clonotype. The chain has TRBV18 and TRBJ2-3; 8 nucleotides line up with TRBD1. The length of the CDR3 is 18 residues. CDR1 is KGHSH, CDR2 LQKENI, per germline. V lost 3 bases, J lost 1 base, and 12 bases stayed unmatched. CDR3 nucleotides: TGTGCCAGCTCACCGCAACCGGGACAGGCCACTGGCACAGATACGCAGTATTTT. Its protein is CASSPQPGQATGTDTQYF.

In this sample, this clonotype turned up many times. This chain connects TRBV28 to TRBJ1-6; TRBD1 matches at 7 bases. J gave up 16 bases and V 4 bases, and 7 bases lay outside the gene matches. Germline CDR1 and CDR2: MDHEN and SYDVKM. The CDR3 runs to 12 residues. CDR3 sequence reads: CASSWRQGVLHF. CDR3 nucleotide sequence: TGTGCCAGCAGTTGGAGACAGGGCGTACTCCACTTT. Full variable domain (rest looked up from reference TRBV28 and TRBJ1-6): DVKVTQSSRYLVKRTGEKVFLECVQDMDHENMFWYRQDPGLGLRLIYFSYDVKMKEKGDIPEGYSVSREKKERFSLILESASTNQTSMYLCASSWRQGVLHFGNGTRLTVT.

In this sample, this clonotype turned up a few times. The rearrangement joins TRBV10-3 to TRBJ1-5, with 9 bases that match TRBD1. The germline V gene encodes CDR1 ENHRY and CDR2 SYGVKD. The CDR3 runs 15 residues. V trimming: 3 bases; J trimming: 5 bases; junction bases outside the gene matches: 5. CDR3: CAISDPGQGHQPQHF. The CDR3 nucleotides are TGTGCCATCAGTGATCCGGGACAGGGACATCAGCCCCAGCATTTT.

This chain uses TRBV7-2 with TRBJ1-1, with TRBD1 identical over 10 bases. The CDR3 contains 17 residues. The ends lost 2 bases at V and 0 bases at J; junction bases unmatched: 6. Germline V lookup: CDR1 SGHTA, CDR2 FQGNSA. CDR3: CASSLLGTGVVNTEAFF. CDR3 in DNA: TGTGCCAGCAGCTTACTAGGGACAGGGGTGGTGAACACTGAAGCTTTCTTT. The full variable domain, rest sourced from reference TRBV7-2 and TRBJ1-1, is GAGVSQSPSNKVTEKGKDVELRCDPISGHTALYWYRQSLGQGLEFLIYFQGNSAPDKSGLPSDRFSAERTGGSVSTLTIQRTQQEDSAVYLCASSLLGTGVVNTEAFFGQGTRLTVV.

In its sample, this clonotype was seen a few times. The chain is built from TRBV7-9 and TRBJ2-2; unclear D gene. CDR1 SEHNR and CDR2 FQNEAQ come from the germline V gene (reference sequence). V gave up 10 bases and J gave up 7 bases, with 16 bases separating them. This CDR3 is 13 amino acids long. The CDR3 region is CANRPTLGGELFF. The CDR3 DNA sequence: TGTGCCAACCGACCTACTTTGGGCGGGGAGCTGTTTTTT.

This clonotype occurred many times. The CDR3 region is CASSLLVRPTSYEQYF. The CDR3 DNA reads as TGTGCCAGCAGTTTATTGGTCCGTCCCACCTCCTACGAGCAGTACTTC. The chain uses TRBV28 and TRBJ2-7; D unresolved. Germline CDR1 is MDHEN and CDR2 is SYDVKM. V lost 1 base, J lost 0 bases, and 13 bases lay in between. The CDR3 contains 16 residues.

The V call is TRBV5-1, the J call TRBJ2-5; 7 nucleotides align to TRBD2. The CDR3 length is 17 residues. The junction had 13 bases not matched to a gene; V was cut back by 3 bases and J by 2 bases. The V gene's germline CDR1 is SGHRS and CDR2 YFSETQ. The CDR3 DNA reads as TGCGCCAGCAGCTCTCAGCGGGATCGAGGATGGCAAGAGACCCAGTACTTC. It encodes CASSSQRDRGWQETQYF.

This clonotype was detected a few times. The CDR3 coding sequence is TGTGCCACCAGCAGATCCGTCACCGGGGAGCTGTTTTTT. This encodes CATSRSVTGELFF. The gene calls are TRBV15 and TRBJ2-2; no clear D. Between the trimmed V and J ends, which lost 2 bases and 4 bases, there was a span of 5 bases. Germline CDR1 and CDR2: LNHNV and YYDKDF (reference sequence). The CDR3 runs to 13 residues.

This clonotype was seen a handful of times. The chain has TRBV29-1 and TRBJ2-1, with TRBD1 matching 7 bases. The junction had 8 bases not matched to a gene; V was cut back by 6 bases and J by 3 bases. Germline CDR1 SQVTM, CDR2 ANQGSEA. The CDR3 covers 14 residues. CDR3 loop: CSVQGSIDYNEQFF. CDR3 DNA: TGCAGCGTACAGGGGTCGATAGACTACAATGAGCAGTTCTTC.

This clonotype showed up just a few times. The genes are TRBV24-1 and TRBJ2-3; 9 bases match TRBD1. Germline trimming cut 7 bases from V and 9 bases from J; bases unmatched to any gene: 10. The CDR3 is made up of 14 amino acids. CDR1 is KGHDR and CDR2 is SFDVKD in the germline V gene. DNA for the CDR3: TGTGCCACCAGCAATCCGGGACAGGGTTACACGCAGTATTTT. It codes for CATSNPGQGYTQYF.

Many counts were recorded for this clonotype. The chain recombines TRBV15 with TRBJ2-7; D not certain. CDR1 LNHNV and CDR2 YYDKDF come from the germline V gene (reference sequence). V was pared by 0 bases and J by 4 bases, with 13 bases between. This CDR3 is built from 15 residues. The CDR3 DNA reads TGTGCCACCAGCAGAGATCCCCCCGGCTATTACGAGCAGTACTTC. As protein: CATSRDPPGYYEQYF.

This clonotype has a handful of counts. The rearrangement uses TRBV3-1 and TRBJ1-1, with 9 nucleotides matching TRBD1. The CDR3 is 15 amino acids. V was pared by 5 bases and J by 6 bases, with 10 bases of the junction left unmatched. From germline, CDR1 is LGHDT and CDR2 YNNKEL (reference sequence). This CDR3 is CASSGLGQGDAEAFF. The CDR3, as DNA: TGTGCCAGCAGCGGATTGGGACAGGGTGACGCTGAAGCTTTCTTT. The variable domain in full, with the rest retrieved from reference TRBV3-1 and TRBJ1-1, is DTAVSQTPKYLVTQMGNDKSIKCEQNLGHDTMYWYKQDSKKFLKIMFSYNNKELIINETVPNRFSPKSPDKAHLNLHINSLELGDSAVYFCASSGLGQGDAEAFFGQGTRLTVV.

This clonotype was seen ten or more times. V is TRBV30 and J is TRBJ2-7; 8 bases are a match to TRBD2. This CDR3 has 13 residues. From germline, CDR1 is GTSNPN and CDR2 SVGIG (reference sequence). The CDR3 DNA sequence: TGTGCTGGAGCACTAGCGGAGAACTACGAGCAGTACTTC. This gives the protein CAGALAENYEQYF.

The J gene is TRBJ2-3, the V gene TRBV5-1; D is uncertain. This CDR3 spans 14 amino acids. Trimming cost V 5 bases and J 0 bases, with 10 bases left between them. Looked up from germline, CDR1 is SGHRS and CDR2 is YFSETQ. The CDR3 sequence: CASSPERSTDTQYF. CDR3 bases: TGCGCCAGCAGTCCAGAGAGGAGCACAGATACGCAGTATTTT.

Here the CDR3 reads CSARVSGADSYNEQFF. The CDR3 DNA sequence: TGCAGTGCTAGGGTAAGCGGGGCCGACTCCTACAATGAGCAGTTCTTC. The V call is TRBV20-1, the J call TRBJ2-1; 7 bases match TRBD2. V lost 3 bases to trimming and J lost 0 bases; unmatched junction nucleotides: 8. Germline CDR1 and CDR2: DFQATT and SNEGSKA (reference sequence). This CDR3 is built from 16 residues.

This chain uses TRBV6-1 with TRBJ1-5; a weak D match, TRBD1 (5 bases). V lost 6 bases, J lost 2 bases, and 17 bases lay in between. This CDR3 contains 16 residues. Germline CDR1 is MNHNS and CDR2 is SASEGT. For the CDR3, the DNA is TGTGCCAGCAGCCCCAAGGGGATCGGGGGCAATCAGCCCCAGCATTTT. Protein sequence: CASSPKGIGGNQPQHF.

This clonotype was observed a handful of times. The J gene is TRBJ2-2, the V gene TRBV7-9; a weak D match, TRBD1 (6 bases). CDR3 length equals 15 residues. Per germline, CDR1 SEHNR and CDR2 FQNEAQ (reference sequence). With 3 bases removed from V and 7 bases from J, the gap between germline ends came to 15 bases. The CDR3 reads CASSLREGDIGELFF. CDR3 bases: TGTGCCAGCAGCTTGAGAGAGGGGGACATCGGGGAGCTGTTTTTT.

The chain recombines TRBV7-2 with TRBJ2-5; TRBD1 matches at 12 bases. J gave up 5 bases and V 4 bases, and 5 bases lay outside the gene matches. The CDR3 is 15 amino acids. Germline assignment: CDR1 SGHTA and CDR2 FQGNSA. This CDR3 is CASSWGTGGRETQYF. The CDR3 DNA is TGTGCCAGCAGCTGGGGGACAGGGGGCCGGGAGACCCAGTACTTC.

This sequence joins TRBV10-2 and TRBJ1-4, with TRBD1 matching 8 bases. From germline, CDR1 is WSHSY and CDR2 SAAADI. The CDR3 totals 15 residues. Trimming cost V 4 bases and J 8 bases; bases outside gene matches: 9. The CDR3 coding sequence is TGCGCCAGCAGTGGGAACAGGGGGAGGGAAGAAAAACTGTTTTTT. Amino acid sequence: CASSGNRGREEKLFF.

This clonotype was observed a handful of times. V usage is TRBV10-3 and J usage is TRBJ2-7; the D gene could be TRBD1 or TRBD2 (5 bases each). Germline assignment: CDR1 ENHRY and CDR2 SYGVKD. This CDR3 is built from 13 residues. V lost 8 bases and J 4 bases, leaving 15 bases between the germline ends. As DNA, the CDR3 is TGTGCCATCTCTCGTCAGGGCGGGTACGAGCAGTACTTC. As protein: CAISRQGGYEQYF.

CDR3 DNA: TGTGCCAGTAGTATAGCTGCCGAGCAGTACTTC. Its protein product is CASSIAAEQYF. The chain joins TRBV19 to TRBJ2-7; D is undetermined. The CDR3 totals 11 residues. Deletions cut 1 base from V and 6 bases from J, with 4 bases between. The germline gives CDR1 LNHDA, CDR2 SQIVND (reference sequence).

This clonotype came up a few times. CDR3 in amino acids: CASSLSISSYEQYF. DNA of the CDR3: TGCGCCAGCAGCCTATCTATCAGCTCCTACGAGCAGTACTTC. V gene TRBV4-3 combines with J gene TRBJ2-7, with D unclear. V shed 4 bases and J shed 0 bases, with 10 bases lying between them. CDR1 LGHNA and CDR2 YSLEER come from the germline V gene. This CDR3 comprises 14 residues.

The chain is built from TRBV18 and TRBJ2-7; 7 bases fit TRBD2. J gave up 1 base and V 8 bases, and 8 bases lay outside the gene matches. CDR1 KGHSH and CDR2 LQKENI come from the germline V gene. CDR3 length equals 14 residues. CDR3 DNA sequence: TGTGCCAGCACCCGAACTAGCGAGTCCTACGAGCAGTACTTC. Protein: CASTRTSESYEQYF.

The chain joins TRBV15 to TRBJ2-7, with TRBD2 as a possible D gene (5 bases). Germline V lookup: CDR1 LNHNV, CDR2 YYDKDF (reference sequence). Between the trimmed V and J ends, which lost 0 bases and 3 bases, there was a span of 15 bases. The CDR3 runs 16 residues. In DNA, the CDR3 is TGTGCCACCAGCAGAGATAACGTGGTTGCGGGCTACGAGCAGTACTTC. Translated: CATSRDNVVAGYEQYF.